This T cell receptor beta chain was documented in a study of blood T cell repertoires in COVID-19. Study-level background: Material from acute and convalescent COVID-19 was sourced from the United States, Italy and Spain.

The length of the CDR3 is 16 residues. Germline V CDR1 and CDR2: SGHTA, FQGTGA. The V segment lost 1 base and the J segment 6 bases; nucleotides outside the gene matches: 7. TCRdb's copy holds only in-frame clones and misses some; the assay was immunoSEQ multiplex PCR. The table lists about 55,000 clones, approximately 82% of them singletons. The clonotype originates from a human donor in a cohort sampled during active COVID-19. The genes are TRBV7-3 and TRBJ2-1; 9 positions match TRBD1. The source material was peripheral blood. CDR3 amino acids: CASSLMGTGIPNEQFF. In nucleotides, the CDR3 is TGTGCCAGCAGCTTAATGGGGACAGGGATCCCCAATGAGCAGTTCTTC.